Below, one T cell receptor beta chain is given with its context. This record comes from a study of blood T cell repertoires in COVID-19. Study details: Both acute and convalescent COVID-19 samples were obtained from the United States, Italy and Spain.

Only in-frame clones appear in the TCRdb table, and some are missing; sequencing was by immunoSEQ multiplex PCR. In the table there are around 200,000 clones, approximately 89% of which are singletons. V shed 5 bases and J 5 bases; nucleotides not matched to a gene: 5. The CDR3 sequence is 14 residues long. Per the germline V gene, CDR1 is WNHNN and CDR2 is SYGVQD (reference sequence). The origin of this receptor is a middle-aged woman with acute COVID-19. Sequencing was done on a sample of PBMCs or T cells enriched from blood (not recorded which). The J gene is TRBJ1-4, the V gene TRBV10-1, with TRBD1 identical over 7 bases. Written as DNA, the CDR3 is TGCGCCAGCAGTCCCGGGACAGAGAATGAAAAACTGTTTTTT. Translated, it gives CASSPGTENEKLFF.